This TCR beta chain was obtained from a study of CD8+CD57+ T cells in acquired aplastic anemia. Overall study context: Healthy-donor CD4+ cells averaged roughly 11 million reads.

TCR beta VDJ and CDR3 profiles were obtained from a genomic DNA template. TCRdb processed the reads anew with MiXCR; each CDR3 protein has one entry. The sample yields some 48,000 distinct CDR3 sequences, around 69% seen once. Concerning this clonotype: Its antigen remains unknown.

V lost 4 bases and J lost 5, with 8 bases in between. The CDR3 length is 12 residues. The germline gives CDR1 SGHTA, CDR2 FQGNSA. General study results and limits: Overlap between patients and controls comprised twenty-nine CD8+ CDR3 sequences.

The clonotype originates from a human donor in good health, serving as a control. The chain combines TRBV7-2 with TRBJ2-5; D remains unclear. Source material: sorted CD4+, CD8+, or CD8+CD57+ T cells (not recorded which) from PBMCs. This CDR3 is CASSSQMETQYF. For the CDR3, the DNA is TGTGCCAGCAGCTCCCAAATGGAGACCCAGTACTTC. Complete variable domain (other parts from reference TRBV7-2 and TRBJ2-5): GAGVSQSPSNKVTEKGKDVELRCDPISGHTALYWYRQSLGQGLEFLIYFQGNSAPDKSGLPSDRFSAERTGGSVSTLTIQRTQQEDSAVYLCASSSQMETQYFGPGTRLLVL.